A selection of T cell receptor beta chains follows, all from one sample in a study of blood T cell repertoires in COVID-19. Sequencing used immunoSEQ multiplex PCR; TCRdb keeps in-frame clones, though not all of them. The table lists roughly 52,000 clones, about 84% of them singletons. Input material: peripheral blood. All receptors come from a woman of 80 years or more with acute or convalescent COVID-19. CDR3s include the opening cysteine and the closing phenylalanine or tryptophan. D genes are given only for firm matches. Clone size is shown for a subset of rows, as once, few, many or a class of expanded clone.

j_call	v_call	clone_size	d_call	cdr3_nt	cdr3_aa
TRBJ1-4	TRBV28	NA	TRBD1	TGTGCCAGCACCGCGGGACAGGATTATGAAAAACTGTTTTTT	CASTAGQDYEKLFF
TRBJ2-7	TRBV3-1/TRBV3-2	NA	TRBD1	TGTGCCAGCAGCCAAGAGGACAGGGTTCTGTACTTC	CASSQEDRVLYF
TRBJ2-3	TRBV5-1	few	NA	TGCGCCAGCAGCTTGCGGAGGGAGATTAGCACAGATACGCAGTATTTT	CASSLRREISTDTQYF
TRBJ2-3	TRBV24-1	NA	TRBD1	TGTGCCACCAGTGATACTCGACAGGGGTCAGATACGCAGTATTTT	CATSDTRQGSDTQYF
TRBJ1-2	TRBV27	NA	NA	TGTGCCAGCAGTATAGACAGGACCTATGGCTACACCTTC	CASSIDRTYGYTF
TRBJ2-2	TRBV7-3	NA	NA	TGTGCCAGCAGCTTAGCCGGCGGCAGAGACACCGGGGAGCTGTTTTTT	CASSLAGGRDTGELFF
TRBJ1-2	TRBV29-1	NA	NA	TGCAGCGTTGAAGGGAACGGACACCTCCAAAAGGCGGGCTACACCTTC	CSVEGNGHLQKAGYTF
TRBJ2-1	TRBV14	once	NA	TGTGCCAGCAGCCAAGATCTGGCCGGGGGTAACACTGAGCAGTTCTTC	CASSQDLAGGNTEQFF
TRBJ2-7	TRBV12-3/TRBV12-4	NA	NA	TGTGCCAGCAGCCGGGACAACTCCTACGAGCAGTACTTC	CASSRDNSYEQYF
TRBJ1-2	TRBV4-1	NA	NA	TGCGCCAGCAGCCAAGATCGCCAGAACTATGGCTACACCTTC	CASSQDRQNYGYTF
TRBJ1-3	TRBV3-1/TRBV3-2	few	NA	TGTGCCAGCAGCCCACCGTTGGGGCGGTCCTCTGGAAACACCATATATTTT	CASSPPLGRSSGNTIYF
TRBJ2-7	TRBV9	NA	TRBD2	TGTGCCAGCAGCCCCCGGGACCTCGGGGGGGAGCAGTACTTC	CASSPRDLGGEQYF
TRBJ2-1	TRBV5-1	NA	NA	TGCGCCAGCAGCTTAGAACAGGGCACAAATGAGCAGTTCTTC	CASSLEQGTNEQFF
TRBJ2-5	TRBV5-1	NA	TRBD1	TGCGCCAGCTCTCTACAGGGGGTTCTAGAGACCCAGTACTTC	CASSLQGVLETQYF
TRBJ2-1	TRBV5-1	few	NA	TGCGCCAGCAGCTTGGCCGACAGGTACAATGAGCAGTTCTTC	CASSLADRYNEQFF
TRBJ1-2	TRBV19	NA	NA	TGTGCCAGTAGTATAGGTGCAGGGGTGAATGGCTACACCTTC	CASSIGAGVNGYTF
TRBJ2-7	TRBV19	NA	NA	TGTGCCAGCCGTTCTCCCGGGTTGGGCGAGCAGTACTTC	CASRSPGLGEQYF
TRBJ2-2	TRBV5-1	NA	NA	TGCGCCAGCTCCACAACAGGGAGCACCGGGGAGCTGTTTTTT	CASSTTGSTGELFF
TRBJ2-1	TRBV5-6	once	TRBD2	TGTGCCAGCAGCAAGACTAGCGGGGCCTACAATGAGCAGTTCTTC	CASSKTSGAYNEQFF
TRBJ1-5	TRBV28	NA	NA	TGTGCCAGCAGTCCAGAGACTCGGGGGGCAGAGCCCCAGCATTTT	CASSPETRGAEPQHF
TRBJ1-1	TRBV19	NA	NA	TGTGCCAGTAGTAAGGCTGGGGGCATGAACACTGAAGCTTTCTTT	CASSKAGGMNTEAFF
TRBJ2-1	TRBV5-4	NA	NA	TGTGCCAGCAGCTCATCCGGGGGGCCATCCTACAATGAGCAGTTCTTC	CASSSSGGPSYNEQFF
TRBJ2-1	TRBV14	few	TRBD1	TGTGCCAGCAGCCACCGGGGGGACAGGGGGCACAATGAGCAGTTCTTC	CASSHRGDRGHNEQFF
TRBJ2-2	TRBV7-9	once	NA	TGTGCCAGCAGCTTAGTCGACACCGGGGAGCTGTTTTTT	CASSLVDTGELFF
TRBJ2-7	TRBV19	NA	NA	TGTGCCAGTAGTAGGAGCACGAGCTCCTACGAGCAGTACTTC	CASSRSTSSYEQYF
TRBJ1-5	TRBV2	NA	NA	TGTGCCAGCAGCAGGACAGAATCTAGCAATCAGCCCCAGCATTTT	CASSRTESSNQPQHF
TRBJ2-5	TRBV19	once	TRBD1	TGTGCCAGTAGGAGGACAGGGCCCCAAGAGACCCAGTACTTC	CASRRTGPQETQYF
TRBJ2-2	TRBV3-1/TRBV3-2	NA	NA	TGTGCCAGCAGCCCAGGGTTATCTGTCGCCGGGGAGCTGTTTTTT	CASSPGLSVAGELFF
TRBJ2-5	TRBV15	NA	TRBD1	TGTGCCACCAGCGCACCGGGACAGGGTGAAGAGACCCAGTACTTC	CATSAPGQGEETQYF
TRBJ2-1	TRBV11-3	many	TRBD1	TGTGCCAGCAGCTTTTCGGACAGGGGGTATTGGAATGAGCAGTTCTTC	CASSFSDRGYWNEQFF
TRBJ2-1	TRBV3-1/TRBV3-2	NA	TRBD2	TGTGCCAGCAGCCCCCCCGGCGGGAGCTCCTACAATGAGCAGTTCTTC	CASSPPGGSSYNEQFF
TRBJ1-2	TRBV19	once	NA	TGTGCCAGTAGTATTGGGGGGGTCTATGGCTACACCTTC	CASSIGGVYGYTF
TRBJ2-2	TRBV10-1	NA	NA	TGCGCCAGCAGCGGGAGTGGCACCGGGGAGCTGTTTTTT	CASSGSGTGELFF
TRBJ2-5	TRBV2	NA	TRBD1	TGTGCCAGCAGGGGGACAGGGATTCGGGAGACCCAGTACTTC	CASRGTGIRETQYF
TRBJ1-1	TRBV2	NA	NA	TGTGCCAGCAGTGTAAGTCAGAAAGATGAAGCTTTCTTT	CASSVSQKDEAFF
TRBJ2-7	TRBV5-8	NA	NA	TGTGCCAGCAGCGCCGGACAGACCCGGGGGCAGTACTTC	CASSAGQTRGQYF
TRBJ2-1	TRBV11-2	NA	NA	TGTGCCAGCAACCATAATCTCGCCGGAGGAAACGATGAGCAGTTCTTC	CASNHNLAGGNDEQFF
TRBJ2-2	TRBV29-1	NA	NA	TGCAGCGTTGAAGCGTTTAACACCGGGGAGCTGTTTTTT	CSVEAFNTGELFF
TRBJ1-5	TRBV7-2	NA	TRBD1	TGTGCCAGCAGCTTCTCGGGACAGGGAAAAAATCAGCCCCAGCATTTT	CASSFSGQGKNQPQHF
TRBJ1-6	TRBV5-1	NA	NA	TGCGCCAGCAGCCTGGCCCGGTCCTATAATTCACCCCTCCACTTT	CASSLARSYNSPLHF
TRBJ1-2	TRBV13	NA	TRBD1	TGTGCCAGCAGCGGGGACAGCCAGCACTATGGCTACACCTTC	CASSGDSQHYGYTF
TRBJ1-1	TRBV6-5	NA	NA	TGTGCCAGCAGCCCCCAAGCCTCTACTGAAGCTTTCTTT	CASSPQASTEAFF
TRBJ2-1	TRBV3-1/TRBV3-2	NA	NA	TGTGCCAGCAGCCGGAGCGAGGGCGGCCAGATCGATGAGCAGTTCTTC	CASSRSEGGQIDEQFF
TRBJ1-5	TRBV6-1	NA	NA	TGTGCCAGCAGTGAAGCTGGGGGGGGCAATCAGCCCCAGCATTTT	CASSEAGGGNQPQHF
TRBJ1-2	TRBV11-2	NA	TRBD1	TGTGCCAGCAGCTCCTGGGACAGGGGTGGCTACACCTTC	CASSSWDRGGYTF
TRBJ1-2	TRBV6-5	NA	TRBD1	TGTGCCAGCAGACCGGGACAGTCCTATGGCTACACCTTC	CASRPGQSYGYTF
TRBJ2-1	TRBV28	once	NA	TGTGCCAGCACAGAAGGCGGTGAGCAGTTCTTC	CASTEGGEQFF
TRBJ2-5	TRBV25-1	NA	NA	TGTGCCAGCAGTGATCCGGCGGGAGAGACCCAGTACTTC	CASSDPAGETQYF